The 24 T cell receptor beta chains listed next were all sequenced from one sample in a study of siplizumab effects on memory and regulatory T cells. Measured with immunoSEQ multiplex PCR; TCRdb has only the in-frame clones, and not every one. Here the sample spans just over 60,000 clones, about 80% being singletons. The sequenced sample was memory CD4+ T cells sorted from blood. Source of these receptors: a human donor in good health.

The J gene is TRBJ1-1, the V gene TRBV5-1; D unresolved. Germline V CDR1 and CDR2: SGHRS, YFSETQ. This CDR3 comprises 13 residues. Trimming removed 0 bases at V and 5 bases at J, with 8 bases between. The CDR3 protein is CASSLDAGTEAFF. The CDR3 nucleotides read TGCGCCAGCAGCTTGGATGCTGGGACTGAAGCTTTCTTT.

The rearrangement joins TRBV19 to TRBJ2-2; possible D gene TRBD1, 5 bases. Germline V gene sequence: CDR1 LNHDA, CDR2 SQIVND (reference sequence). Trimming left V 5 bases short and J 2 bases short, with 15 bases between. The CDR3 consists of 16 residues. The CDR3 nucleotides are TGTGCCAGTAGTTTCAAGGGGCCGGATAACACCGGGGAGCTGTTTTTT. As protein: CASSFKGPDNTGELFF.

The V gene is TRBV5-4, the J gene TRBJ1-1; D might be TRBD1 (5 bases). Germline V gives CDR1 SGHNT, CDR2 YYREEE (reference sequence). V was pared by 4 bases and J by 5 bases, with 18 bases between. The CDR3 loop spans 15 amino acids. CDR3 nucleotides: TGTGCCAGCAGCCCCTCGGGGGGGTCCGGGACTGAAGCTTTCTTT. This sequence encodes CASSPSGGSGTEAFF.

The table lists this clone with a few counts. V and J are TRBV4-3 and TRBJ2-2, with 12 bases lining up with TRBD2. Unmatched junction bases numbered 9, after V lost 1 base and J lost 3 bases. Germline V gene lookup returns CDR1 LGHNA and CDR2 YSLEER. The CDR3 has 19 residues. Here the CDR3 reads CASSQAFLTSGGYTGELFF. CDR3 nucleotide sequence: TGCGCCAGCAGCCAAGCCTTTCTGACTAGCGGGGGTTACACCGGGGAGCTGTTTTTT.

The chain joins TRBV30 to TRBJ1-1; weak D call: TRBD1 (6 bases). Trimming removed 4 bases from V and 0 bases from J, with 12 bases in between. Germline V gene data show CDR1 as GTSNPN and CDR2 as SVGIG (reference sequence). This CDR3 has 14 residues. The CDR3 sequence: CAWTKGGVNTEAFF. The CDR3 nucleotides are TGTGCCTGGACCAAGGGGGGTGTGAACACTGAAGCTTTCTTT.

A few counts support this clone. The rearrangement links TRBV27 to TRBJ1-1; 7 bases agree with TRBD1. The CDR3 loop spans 15 amino acids. The ends lost 5 bases at V and 1 base at J; junction bases unmatched: 7. Per the germline V gene, CDR1 is MNHEY and CDR2 is SMNVEV (reference sequence). CDR3 in DNA: TGTGCCAGCAGTCCCACGGACAGGCGGAACACTGAAGCTTTCTTT. Protein: CASSPTDRRNTEAFF.

The chain combines TRBV12-5 with TRBJ2-1, with D hard to call. From germline, CDR1 is LGHNT and CDR2 FRNRAP. Trimming removed 3 bases at V and 9 bases at J, with 9 bases between. The CDR3 has 12 amino acids. CDR3 sequence reads: CASGFWTAEQFF. DNA of the CDR3: TGTGCTAGTGGTTTTTGGACGGCTGAGCAGTTCTTC. Drawing the rest from reference TRBV12-5 and TRBJ2-1, the complete variable domain is DARVTQTPRHKVTEMGQEVTMRCQPILGHNTVFWYRQTMMQGLELLAYFRNRAPLDDSGMPKDRFSAEMPDATLATLKIQPSEPRDSAVYFCASGFWTAEQFFGPGTRLTVL.

The chain employs TRBV5-1 and TRBJ1-6; D is uncertain. This CDR3 is built from 16 residues. The germline CDR1 and CDR2 sequences are SGHRS and YFSETQ. Trimming took 0 bases from V and 9 from J, leaving 16 bases between them. The CDR3 coding sequence is TGCGCCAGCAGCTTGGACGGTCGGGGTACCCTTTCACCCCTCCACTTT. This encodes CASSLDGRGTLSPLHF.

This rearrangement joins TRBV7-3 to TRBJ2-7, with unresolved D. V gave up 0 bases and J gave up 2 bases, with 14 bases separating them. This CDR3 spans 16 amino acids. Germline V gene sequence: CDR1 SGHTA, CDR2 FQGTGA. CDR3 residues: CASSLTPANLAYEQYF. In DNA form, the CDR3 reads TGTGCCAGCAGCTTAACCCCGGCCAACCTTGCCTACGAGCAGTACTTC.

The gene calls are TRBV4-3 and TRBJ2-2; D uncertain. Trimming pared 0 bases from V and 2 bases from J, leaving 7 bases between. The CDR3 sequence is 15 residues long. The germline CDR1 and CDR2 sequences are LGHNA and YSLEER. CDR3 amino acids: CASSQEAGNTGELFF. Written as DNA, the CDR3 is TGCGCCAGCAGCCAAGAGGCCGGAAACACCGGGGAGCTGTTTTTT.

The rearrangement joins TRBV7-6 to TRBJ1-4, with D perhaps TRBD1 (5 bases). This CDR3 region has 18 residues. V lost 2 bases, J lost 0 bases, and 16 bases lay in between. CDR1 is SGHVS, CDR2 FNYEAQ, per germline. The CDR3 spells CASSLSGRGAATNEKLFF. In nucleotides, the CDR3 is TGTGCCAGCAGCTTATCTGGTCGCGGGGCTGCAACTAATGAAAAACTGTTTTTT.

The chain couples TRBV14 to TRBJ2-1; no definite D call. Germline V gene lookup returns CDR1 SGHDN and CDR2 FVKESK. V was shortened by 0 bases and J by 8 bases, with 8 bases between the two germline ends. This CDR3 region has 13 residues. CDR3 region: CASSQDRMDEQFF. The CDR3 nucleotides are TGTGCCAGCAGCCAAGATAGAATGGATGAGCAGTTCTTC.

V is TRBV27 and J is TRBJ1-6; a possible D gene is TRBD1 (6 bases). The germline V and J ends were trimmed by 6 bases and 8 bases, with 17 bases remaining between them. CDR3 length equals 15 residues. The germline CDR1 and CDR2 sequences are MNHEY and SMNVEV (reference sequence). CDR3 nucleotide sequence: TGTGCCAGCAGACTGTACCGACAGGTTGATTCACCCCTCCACTTT. Translated, it gives CASRLYRQVDSPLHF.

Comment on this clone: Other DNA variants within this sample encode the same CDR3. The rearrangement links TRBV6-1 to TRBJ1-1; D uncertain. Looked up from germline, CDR1 is MNHNS and CDR2 is SASEGT. CDR3 length: 13 residues. With 4 bases removed from V and 2 bases from J, the gap between germline ends came to 8 bases. The CDR3 DNA reads as TGTGCCAGCAGTGCACAGCCTAACACTGAAGCTTTCTTT. Its translation: CASSAQPNTEAFF.

This chain connects TRBV11-3 to TRBJ2-3; D is unresolved. Trimming removed 1 base from V and 7 bases from J, with 6 bases in between. Germline CDR1 and CDR2: SGHNT and YENEEA. The CDR3 loop spans 12 amino acids. The CDR3 reads CASSLGANTQYF. The CDR3 region has the DNA TGTGCCAGCAGCTTAGGAGCGAATACGCAGTATTTT.

The chain combines TRBV18 with TRBJ2-7; possibly TRBD1 for D (6 bases). V was clipped by 4 bases and J by 4 bases, with 14 bases between them. This CDR3 has 14 residues. Germline V gives CDR1 KGHSH, CDR2 LQKENI. CDR3 region: CASSLRQELYEQYF. CDR3 DNA: TGTGCCAGCTCACTGAGACAGGAGTTATACGAGCAGTACTTC.

This rearrangement joins TRBV7-3 to TRBJ1-1; 7 positions agree with TRBD1. Germline V gene sequence: CDR1 SGHTA, CDR2 FQGTGA. V lost 6 bases and J lost 0; bases outside the gene matches: 7. There are 15 residues in the CDR3. The chain's CDR3 is CASRPRQGLNTEAFF. The CDR3 DNA is TGTGCCAGCAGACCCAGACAGGGTCTGAACACTGAAGCTTTCTTT.

The J gene is TRBJ1-2, the V gene TRBV18; tentative D call: TRBD1 (6 bases). From germline, CDR1 is KGHSH and CDR2 LQKENI. V was pared by 3 bases and J by 4 bases, with 18 bases between. This CDR3 spans 16 amino acids. The CDR3: CASSPMGDTVFYGYTF. The CDR3 bases are TGTGCCAGCTCACCGATGGGGGACACCGTATTCTATGGCTACACCTTC.

V gene TRBV6-5 combines with J gene TRBJ1-1, with D perhaps TRBD1 (5 bases). Germline lookup yields CDR1 MNHEY and CDR2 SVGAGI. V gave up 6 bases and J gave up 0 bases, with 14 bases separating them. The CDR3 is 15 residues long. CDR3 DNA: TGTGCCAGCAGCCCAATGAGGGGCTTGAACACTGAAGCTTTCTTT. Amino acids: CASSPMRGLNTEAFF.

The rearrangement joins TRBV30 to TRBJ1-1, with a possible D match to TRBD1 (5 bases). The length of the CDR3 is 14 residues. Germline assignment: CDR1 GTSNPN and CDR2 SVGIG (reference sequence). The V gene lost 2 bases and the J gene lost 0 bases, with 10 bases spanning the gap. In DNA form, the CDR3 reads TGTGCCTGGAGTCGACAGTCCATGAACACTGAAGCTTTCTTT. Translated: CAWSRQSMNTEAFF.

The rearrangement uses TRBV28 and TRBJ1-1; a possible D gene is TRBD1 (6 bases). Germline loops: CDR1 MDHEN, CDR2 SYDVKM. V was clipped by 7 bases and J by 4 bases, with 13 bases between them. This CDR3 region has 13 residues. The chain's CDR3 is CASTLQGPTEAFF. Here the CDR3 DNA reads TGTGCCAGCACTCTACAGGGTCCCACTGAAGCTTTCTTT.

The chain is built from TRBV5-6 and TRBJ1-2; 10 bases match TRBD1. With 4 bases clipped from V and 8 bases from J, the junction kept 8 bases outside the gene matches. The CDR3 is 14 residues long. Germline V gene lookup returns CDR1 SGHDT and CDR2 YYEEEE. The CDR3 here is CASSGTGALIGYTF. The CDR3 coding sequence is TGTGCCAGCAGCGGGACAGGGGCTCTAATCGGCTACACCTTC.

This chain uses TRBV19 with TRBJ1-2, with D tentatively TRBD1 (5 bases). This CDR3 has 15 amino acids. Trimming shortened V by 4 bases and J by 4 bases, and 16 bases separated the two germline ends. Germline-derived CDR1 and CDR2 are LNHDA and SQIVND (reference sequence). The CDR3 region is CASSTGKVTLYGYTF. The CDR3 DNA follows: TGTGCCAGTAGTACAGGGAAAGTCACCCTCTATGGCTACACCTTC.

As concerns this clone: Other DNA variants within this sample encode the same CDR3. The V and J genes are TRBV12-5 and TRBJ2-2; no reliable D call. Germline CDR1 and CDR2: LGHNT and FRNRAP. The CDR3 consists of 14 residues. V lost 0 bases and J 5 bases, leaving 7 bases between the germline ends. CDR3 region: CASGLVPRTGELFF. The CDR3 coding sequence is TGTGCTAGTGGTTTGGTACCCAGGACCGGGGAGCTGTTTTTT.